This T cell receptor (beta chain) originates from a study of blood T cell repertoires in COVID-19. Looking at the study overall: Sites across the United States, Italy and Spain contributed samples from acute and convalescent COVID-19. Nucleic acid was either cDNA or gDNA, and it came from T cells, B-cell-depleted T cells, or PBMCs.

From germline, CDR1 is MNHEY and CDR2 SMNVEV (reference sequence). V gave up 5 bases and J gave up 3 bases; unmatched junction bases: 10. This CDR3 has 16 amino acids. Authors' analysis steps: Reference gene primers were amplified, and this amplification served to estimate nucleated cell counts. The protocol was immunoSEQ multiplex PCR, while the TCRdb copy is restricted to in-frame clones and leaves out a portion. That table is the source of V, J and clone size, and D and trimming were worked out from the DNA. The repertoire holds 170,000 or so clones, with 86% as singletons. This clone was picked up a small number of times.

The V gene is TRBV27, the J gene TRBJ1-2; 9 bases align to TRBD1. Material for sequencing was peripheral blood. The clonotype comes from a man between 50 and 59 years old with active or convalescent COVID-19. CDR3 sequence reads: CASSPHRGRADYGYTF. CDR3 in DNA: TGTGCCAGCAGTCCCCACAGGGGGCGGGCGGACTATGGCTACACCTTC.